This TCR beta chain emerged from a study of blood T cell repertoires in COVID-19. Study context: Collection of acute and convalescent COVID-19 samples took place in the United States, Italy and Spain.

Profiled with immunoSEQ multiplex PCR; TCRdb holds only in-frame clones, not every one. The table has approximately 85,000 clones, around 86% seen once. Germline V lookup: CDR1 WSHSY, CDR2 SAAADI. The V end lost 0 bases, the J end lost 6 bases, and 14 bases lay between the germline ends. The CDR3 is made up of 15 amino acids. The source of this sequence is a man aged 50-59 years with active or convalescent COVID-19. What was sequenced was peripheral blood. This chain joins TRBV10-2 and TRBJ1-1; D might be TRBD1 (5 bases). The CDR3 protein is CASSESRGSRAEAFF. As DNA, the CDR3 is TGCGCCAGCAGTGAGTCGCGGGGGTCAAGGGCTGAAGCTTTCTTT.